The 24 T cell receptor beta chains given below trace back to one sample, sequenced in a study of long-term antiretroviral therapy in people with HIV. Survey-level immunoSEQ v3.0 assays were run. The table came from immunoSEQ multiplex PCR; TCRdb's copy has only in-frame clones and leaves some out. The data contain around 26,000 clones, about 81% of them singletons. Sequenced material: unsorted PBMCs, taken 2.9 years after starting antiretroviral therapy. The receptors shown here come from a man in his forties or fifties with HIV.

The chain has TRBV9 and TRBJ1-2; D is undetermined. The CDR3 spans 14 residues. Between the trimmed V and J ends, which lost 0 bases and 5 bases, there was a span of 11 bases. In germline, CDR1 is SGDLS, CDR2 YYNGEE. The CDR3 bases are TGTGCCAGCAGCGTAGCCCTAGTCCCTTATGGCTACACCTTC. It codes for CASSVALVPYGYTF. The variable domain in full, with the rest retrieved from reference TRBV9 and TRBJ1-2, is DSGVTQTPKHLITATGQRVTLRCSPRSGDLSVYWYQQSLDQGLQFLIQYYNGEERAKGNILERFSAQQFPDLHSELNLSSLELGDSALYFCASSVALVPYGYTFGSGTRLTVV.

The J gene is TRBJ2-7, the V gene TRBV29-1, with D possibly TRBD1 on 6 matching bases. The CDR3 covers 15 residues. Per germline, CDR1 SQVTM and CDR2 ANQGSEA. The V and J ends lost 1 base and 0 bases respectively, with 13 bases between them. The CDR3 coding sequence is TGCAGCGTTGAAGGAAACAGGGCGAGCTCCTACGAGCAGTACTTC. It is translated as CSVEGNRASSYEQYF.

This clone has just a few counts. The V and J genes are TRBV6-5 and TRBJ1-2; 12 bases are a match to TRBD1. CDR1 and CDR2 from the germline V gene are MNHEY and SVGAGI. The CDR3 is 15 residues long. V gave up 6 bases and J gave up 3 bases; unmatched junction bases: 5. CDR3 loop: CASRGQGAGDYGYTF. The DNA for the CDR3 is TGTGCCAGCAGGGGACAGGGGGCAGGCGACTATGGCTACACCTTC.

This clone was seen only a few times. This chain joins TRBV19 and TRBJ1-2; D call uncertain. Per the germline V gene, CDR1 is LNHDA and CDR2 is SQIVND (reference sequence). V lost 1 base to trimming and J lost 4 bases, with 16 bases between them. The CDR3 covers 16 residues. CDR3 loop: CASSIALSRRSYGYTF. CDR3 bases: TGTGCCAGTAGTATAGCCCTAAGCAGGAGAAGCTATGGCTACACCTTC.

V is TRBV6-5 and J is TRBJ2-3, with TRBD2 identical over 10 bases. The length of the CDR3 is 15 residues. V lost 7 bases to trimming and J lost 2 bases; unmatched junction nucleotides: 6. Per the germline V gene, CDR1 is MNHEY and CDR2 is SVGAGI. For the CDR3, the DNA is TGTGCCAGCACCCGTAGCGGGGGGTCCACAGATACGCAGTATTTT. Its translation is CASTRSGGSTDTQYF.

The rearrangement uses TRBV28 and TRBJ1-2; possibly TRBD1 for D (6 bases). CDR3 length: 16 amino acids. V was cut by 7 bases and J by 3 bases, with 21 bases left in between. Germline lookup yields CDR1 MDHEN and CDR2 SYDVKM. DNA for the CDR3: TGTGCCAGCACCACCCCCCGGGGGGCCGAGGACTATGGCTACACCTTC. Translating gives CASTTPRGAEDYGYTF.

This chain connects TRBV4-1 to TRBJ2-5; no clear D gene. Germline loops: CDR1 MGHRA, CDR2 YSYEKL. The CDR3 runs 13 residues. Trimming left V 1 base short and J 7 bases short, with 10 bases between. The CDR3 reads CASSQVLVGTQYF. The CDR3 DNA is TGCGCCAGCAGCCAAGTACTGGTGGGGACCCAGTACTTC.

CDR3 bases: TGTGCCAGCAGCTTGGATACTAGCGGGGGGTTAGGTGAGCAGTTCTTC. Amino acid sequence: CASSLDTSGGLGEQFF. The genes are TRBV5-4 and TRBJ2-1; TRBD2 matches 12 bases. Looked up from germline, CDR1 is SGHNT and CDR2 is YYREEE (reference sequence). The ends lost 0 bases at V and 9 bases at J; junction bases unmatched: 7. CDR3 size: 16 residues.

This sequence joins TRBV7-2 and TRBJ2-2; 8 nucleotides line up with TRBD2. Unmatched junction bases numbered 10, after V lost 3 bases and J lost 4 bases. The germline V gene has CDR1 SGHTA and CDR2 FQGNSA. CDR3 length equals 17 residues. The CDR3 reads CASSLGGGTRGTGELFF. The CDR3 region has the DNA TGTGCCAGCAGCTTGGGCGGGGGGACCCGAGGCACCGGGGAGCTGTTTTTT. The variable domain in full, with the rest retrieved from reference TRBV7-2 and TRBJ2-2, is GAGVSQSPSNKVTEKGKDVELRCDPISGHTALYWYRQSLGQGLEFLIYFQGNSAPDKSGLPSDRFSAERTGGSVSTLTIQRTQQEDSAVYLCASSLGGGTRGTGELFFGEGSRLTVL.

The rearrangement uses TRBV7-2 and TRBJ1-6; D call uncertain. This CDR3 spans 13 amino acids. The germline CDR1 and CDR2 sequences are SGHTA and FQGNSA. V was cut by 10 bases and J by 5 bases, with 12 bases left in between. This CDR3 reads CAKRLSDNSPLHF. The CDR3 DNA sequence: TGTGCCAAGCGGCTTTCGGATAATTCACCCCTCCACTTT.

The CDR3 DNA reads as TGTGCCAGCACCGATAGGAACACTGAAGCTTTCTTT. Translated, it gives CASTDRNTEAFF. The rearrangement uses TRBV2 and TRBJ1-1; no clear D. Germline loops: CDR1 SNHLY, CDR2 FYNNEI. Deletions cut 7 bases from V and 1 base from J, with 7 bases between. This CDR3 contains 12 residues.

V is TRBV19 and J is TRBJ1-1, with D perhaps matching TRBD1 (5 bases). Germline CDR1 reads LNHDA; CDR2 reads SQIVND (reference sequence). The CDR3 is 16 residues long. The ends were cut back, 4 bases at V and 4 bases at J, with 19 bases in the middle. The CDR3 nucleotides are TGTGCCAGTAGTACTTCTCCCGGGGGACGGTCCACTGAAGCTTTCTTT. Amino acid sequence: CASSTSPGGRSTEAFF.

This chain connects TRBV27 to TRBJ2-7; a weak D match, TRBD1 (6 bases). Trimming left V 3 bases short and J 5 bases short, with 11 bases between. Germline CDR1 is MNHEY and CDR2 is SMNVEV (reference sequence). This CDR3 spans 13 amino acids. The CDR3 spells CASSLQRTDEQYF. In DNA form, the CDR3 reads TGTGCCAGCAGTTTGCAGAGGACAGACGAGCAGTACTTC.

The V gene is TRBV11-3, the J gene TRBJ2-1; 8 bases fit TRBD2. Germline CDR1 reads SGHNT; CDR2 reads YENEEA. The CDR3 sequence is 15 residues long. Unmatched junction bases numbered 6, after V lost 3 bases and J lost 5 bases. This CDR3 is CASSFRGGRNNEQFF. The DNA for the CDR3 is TGTGCCAGCAGCTTTCGGGGGGGCCGAAACAATGAGCAGTTCTTC.

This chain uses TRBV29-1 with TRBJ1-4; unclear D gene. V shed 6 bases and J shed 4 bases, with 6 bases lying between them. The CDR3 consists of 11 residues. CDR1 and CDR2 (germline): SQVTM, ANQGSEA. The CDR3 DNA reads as TGCAGCGTAAACATTAATGAAAAACTGTTTTTT. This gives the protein CSVNINEKLFF. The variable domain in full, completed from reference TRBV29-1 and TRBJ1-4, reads SAVISQKPSRDICQRGTSLTIQCQVDSQVTMMFWYRQQPGQSLTLIATANQGSEATYESGFVIDKFPISRPNLTFSTLTVSNMSPEDSSIYLCSVNINEKLFFGSGTQLSVL.

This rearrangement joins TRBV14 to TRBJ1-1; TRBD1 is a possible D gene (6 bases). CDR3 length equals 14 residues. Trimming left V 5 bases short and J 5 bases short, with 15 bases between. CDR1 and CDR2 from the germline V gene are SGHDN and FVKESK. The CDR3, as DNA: TGTGCCAGCAGCGAGTCAGGGGATTGGACTGAAGCTTTCTTT. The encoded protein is CASSESGDWTEAFF. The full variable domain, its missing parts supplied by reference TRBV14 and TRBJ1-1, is EAGVTQFPSHSVIEKGQTVTLRCDPISGHDNLYWYRRVMGKEIKFLLHFVKESKQDESGMPNNRFLAERTGGTYSTLKVQPAELEDSGVYFCASSESGDWTEAFFGQGTRLTVV.

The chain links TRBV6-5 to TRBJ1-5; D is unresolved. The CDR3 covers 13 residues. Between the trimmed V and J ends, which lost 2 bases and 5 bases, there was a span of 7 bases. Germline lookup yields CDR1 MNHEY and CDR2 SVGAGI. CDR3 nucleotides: TGTGCCAGCAGTTACACCCGGTATCAGCCCCAGCATTTT. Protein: CASSYTRYQPQHF.

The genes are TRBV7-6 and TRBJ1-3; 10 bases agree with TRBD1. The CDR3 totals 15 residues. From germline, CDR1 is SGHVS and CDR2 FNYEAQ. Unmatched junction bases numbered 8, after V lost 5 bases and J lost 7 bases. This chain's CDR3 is CASSQPGTGDNTIYF. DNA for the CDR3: TGTGCCAGCAGCCAACCCGGGACAGGGGACAACACCATATATTTT.

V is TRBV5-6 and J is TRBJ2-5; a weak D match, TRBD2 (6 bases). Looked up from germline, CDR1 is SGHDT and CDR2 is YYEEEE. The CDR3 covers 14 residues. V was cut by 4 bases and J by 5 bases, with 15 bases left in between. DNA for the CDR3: TGTGCCAGCAGCGTTCCCGGGACTTCTGAGACCCAGTACTTC. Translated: CASSVPGTSETQYF.

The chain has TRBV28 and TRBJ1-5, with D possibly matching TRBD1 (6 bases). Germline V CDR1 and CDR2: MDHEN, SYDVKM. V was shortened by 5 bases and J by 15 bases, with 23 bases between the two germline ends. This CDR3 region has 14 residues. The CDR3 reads CASSPRDTAAGRHF. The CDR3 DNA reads TGTGCCAGCAGTCCCCGGGACACGGCCGCAGGTCGGCATTTT.

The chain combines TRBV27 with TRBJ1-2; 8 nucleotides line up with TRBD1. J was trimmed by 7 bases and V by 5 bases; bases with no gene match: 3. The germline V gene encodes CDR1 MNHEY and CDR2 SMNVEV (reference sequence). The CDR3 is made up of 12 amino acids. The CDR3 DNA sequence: TGTGCCAGCAGTAGACAGGGGCTTGGCTACACCTTC. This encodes CASSRQGLGYTF.

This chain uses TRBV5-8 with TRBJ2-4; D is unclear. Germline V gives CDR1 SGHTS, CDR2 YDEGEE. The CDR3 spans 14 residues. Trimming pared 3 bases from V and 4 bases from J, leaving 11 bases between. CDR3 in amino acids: CASSWPVGKNIQYF. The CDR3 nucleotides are TGTGCCAGCAGCTGGCCGGTAGGGAAAAACATTCAGTACTTC.

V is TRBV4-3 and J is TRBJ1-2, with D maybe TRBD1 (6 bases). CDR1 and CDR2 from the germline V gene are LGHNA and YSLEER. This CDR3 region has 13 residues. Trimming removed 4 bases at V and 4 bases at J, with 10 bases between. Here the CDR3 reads CASSPGRGYGYTF. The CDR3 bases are TGCGCCAGCAGCCCCGGCAGGGGCTATGGCTACACCTTC.

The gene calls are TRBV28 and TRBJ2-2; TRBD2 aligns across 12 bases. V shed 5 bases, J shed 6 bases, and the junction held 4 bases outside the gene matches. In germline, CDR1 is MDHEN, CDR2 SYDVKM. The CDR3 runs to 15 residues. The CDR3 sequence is CASSLAGGRSGELFF. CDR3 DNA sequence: TGTGCCAGCAGTCTAGCGGGGGGGCGGTCCGGGGAGCTGTTTTTT. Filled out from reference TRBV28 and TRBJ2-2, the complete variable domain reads DVKVTQSSRYLVKRTGEKVFLECVQDMDHENMFWYRQDPGLGLRLIYFSYDVKMKEKGDIPEGYSVSREKKERFSLILESASTNQTSMYLCASSLAGGRSGELFFGEGSRLTVL.